The source of this T cell receptor (beta chain) is a study of response to subunit inactivated influenza vaccine. Notes on the study in general: The authors proposed limited new T cell recruitment per seasonal influenza vaccination.

This clonotype was counted only a few times. Its antigen is as yet unknown. TCRdb passed the RT-PCR reads through MiXCR, listing each CDR3 protein once. The data show 650,000 to 800,000 distinct CDR3 sequences, approximately 18% seen once. This clonotype originated in a man between 45 and 60 years old who received an inactivated influenza vaccine. The sample consisted of PBMCs from blood, taken 5 days after vaccination.

In DNA, the CDR3 is TGCAGCGCAGGCCCCGCCCGAGGTGGGACCCAGTACTTC. As protein: CSAGPARGGTQYF. The chain combines TRBV29-1 with TRBJ2-5; D is unresolved. Germline V gene lookup returns CDR1 SQVTM and CDR2 ANQGSEA. This CDR3 contains 13 residues. Trimming stripped 7 bases from V and 7 bases from J, with 19 bases between.